The 18 T cell receptor beta chains below come from one sample, sequenced in a study of cytomegalovirus exposure and HLA in healthy donors. Primers included in the PCR were 60 Vbeta and 13 Jbeta primers. The protocol was immunoSEQ multiplex PCR, while the TCRdb copy is restricted to in-frame clones and leaves out a portion. The sample has fewer than 200,000 clones, approximately 80% seen once. Input material: PBMCs. These receptors originate from a woman aged 45-59 years in good health and CMV-seropositive.

CDR3: CASSRDRGSTDTQYF. The CDR3 DNA is TGCGCCAGCAGCCGGGACAGGGGGAGCACAGATACGCAGTATTTT. The gene calls are TRBV5-1 and TRBJ2-3; 11 bases match TRBD1. CDR1 and CDR2 (germline): SGHRS, YFSETQ. CDR3 length: 15 amino acids. The trim removed 4 bases at V and 0 bases at J, leaving 1 base unmatched.

The rearrangement uses TRBV7-2 and TRBJ1-1; D is undetermined. Germline V lookup: CDR1 SGHTA, CDR2 FQGNSA. This CDR3 is built from 12 residues. V shed 7 bases and J shed 3 bases, with 9 bases lying between them. The CDR3 region is CASTWAYTEAFF. The CDR3 region has the DNA TGTGCCAGCACCTGGGCATACACTGAAGCTTTCTTT.

The rearrangement uses TRBV29-1 and TRBJ1-2; D unclear. V was pared by 3 bases and J by 6 bases, with 17 bases between. The CDR3 covers 14 residues. Germline V gene lookup returns CDR1 SQVTM and CDR2 ANQGSEA. CDR3: CSVDFTGVSDGYTF. CDR3 in DNA: TGCAGCGTTGATTTTACGGGAGTGAGTGATGGCTACACCTTC.

This chain joins TRBV10-3 and TRBJ2-3; 10 positions agree with TRBD2. Trimming at V came to 8 bases and at J to 2 bases, leaving 7 bases not matched to a gene. The V gene's germline CDR1 is ENHRY and CDR2 SYGVKD. This CDR3 spans 15 amino acids. CDR3 DNA sequence: TGTGCCATCTCTCCCGGACTAGCGGCCACAGATACGCAGTATTTT. It yields the protein CAISPGLAATDTQYF.

The rearrangement joins TRBV4-2 to TRBJ1-3; TRBD1 is a possible D gene (5 bases). This CDR3 contains 17 residues. Trimming cost V 0 bases and J 1 base, with 13 bases left between them. Germline V gene sequence: CDR1 LGHNA, CDR2 YNFKEQ. CDR3: CASSQDGGWGSGNTIYF. CDR3 coding DNA: TGTGCCAGCAGCCAAGACGGGGGGTGGGGGTCTGGAAACACCATATATTTT.

The rearrangement uses TRBV19 and TRBJ2-2; D might be TRBD1 (6 bases). The CDR3 is 16 amino acids. The V end lost 6 bases, the J end lost 4 bases, and 18 bases lay between the germline ends. Germline V gene lookup returns CDR1 LNHDA and CDR2 SQIVND (reference sequence). The CDR3 loop is CASSPQQGLSTGELFF. In DNA, the CDR3 is TGTGCCAGTAGCCCTCAACAGGGATTGAGCACCGGGGAGCTGTTTTTT.

The chain joins TRBV9 to TRBJ2-7; D may be TRBD2 (6 bases). Trimming took 3 bases from V and 6 from J, leaving 13 bases between them. Germline V gives CDR1 SGDLS, CDR2 YYNGEE. CDR3 length equals 13 residues. The CDR3 DNA sequence: TGTGCCAGCAGCGCGCTACGGGACTCCGAGCAGTACTTC. It encodes CASSALRDSEQYF.

The chain is built from TRBV19 and TRBJ2-7; 9 bases line up with TRBD1. The CDR3 spans 15 residues. Trimming took 6 bases from V and 3 from J; bases not matched to a gene: 9. The germline V gene has CDR1 LNHDA and CDR2 SQIVND (reference sequence). CDR3 DNA: TGTGCCAGTAGCAACACCGGGACAGGGCACTACGAGCAGTACTTC. Protein sequence: CASSNTGTGHYEQYF.

This sequence joins TRBV4-2 and TRBJ1-2, with TRBD1 matching over 9 bases. The CDR3 loop spans 17 amino acids. With 0 bases clipped from V and 4 bases from J, the junction kept 9 bases outside the gene matches. The germline CDR1 and CDR2 sequences are LGHNA and YNFKEQ. CDR3 loop: CASSQDLRTGVGYGYTF. For the CDR3, the DNA is TGTGCCAGCAGCCAAGACTTAAGGACAGGGGTGGGCTATGGCTACACCTTC.

The J gene is TRBJ1-5, the V gene TRBV6-1; 11 bases map to TRBD1. Germline CDR1 MNHNS, CDR2 SASEGT. The trim removed 5 bases at V and 6 bases at J, leaving 12 bases unmatched. This CDR3 has 17 residues. CDR3 loop: CASSQDERTGGTQPQHF. The DNA of the CDR3 is TGTGCCAGCAGTCAAGACGAACGGACAGGGGGCACTCAGCCCCAGCATTTT.

In this sample, this clone turned up once. The genes are TRBV28 and TRBJ1-5, with D unclear. The CDR3 loop spans 15 amino acids. Trimming pared 1 base from V and 0 bases from J, leaving 7 bases between. Germline V lookup: CDR1 MDHEN, CDR2 SYDVKM. In DNA, the CDR3 is TGTGCCAGCAGTTTATTTGGGAGTAGCAATCAGCCCCAGCATTTT. This encodes CASSLFGSSNQPQHF.

This clone has a handful of counts. One junction end does not reproduce the germline sequence, and a read error may be involved. V is TRBV5-8 and J is TRBJ2-7, with TRBD1 identical over 8 bases. CDR1 SGHTS and CDR2 YDEGEE come from the germline V gene. This CDR3 has 11 residues. The CDR3 sequence: CASSSETGDGF. The CDR3 region has the DNA TGTGCCAGCAGCTCCGAGACAGGGGATGGCTTC.

As for this clone: The sample has other DNA sequences that encode this CDR3 too. The chain couples TRBV5-4 to TRBJ1-1, with D hard to call. With 0 bases removed from V and 0 bases from J, the gap between germline ends came to 6 bases. The CDR3 runs 14 residues. Germline-derived CDR1 and CDR2 are SGHNT and YYREEE (reference sequence). The CDR3 reads CASSLVGLNTEAFF. CDR3 bases: TGTGCCAGCAGCTTGGTTGGCTTGAACACTGAAGCTTTCTTT.

The J gene is TRBJ1-1, the V gene TRBV30; 7 bases map to TRBD1. V lost 6 bases to trimming and J lost 1 base; unmatched junction nucleotides: 5. The CDR3 sequence is 13 residues long. The germline V gene has CDR1 GTSNPN and CDR2 SVGIG (reference sequence). The CDR3 is CACVRDRNTEAFF. DNA for the CDR3: TGTGCCTGTGTAAGGGACAGGAACACTGAAGCTTTCTTT. Based on the CDR3 plus reference TRBV30 and TRBJ1-1, the full variable domain is SQTIHQWPATLVQPVGSPLSLECTVEGTSNPNLYWYRQAAGRGLQLLFYSVGIGQISSEVPQNLSASRPQDRQFILSSKKLLLSDSGFYLCACVRDRNTEAFFGQGTRLTVV.

The chain employs TRBV10-3 and TRBJ2-3; the D gene is possibly TRBD1 (6 bases). CDR1 is ENHRY and CDR2 is SYGVKD in the germline V gene. The V end lost 4 bases, the J end lost 0 bases, and 11 bases lay between the germline ends. The CDR3 contains 15 residues. CDR3 amino acids: CAISGTALSTDTQYF. The CDR3 region has the DNA TGTGCCATCAGTGGGACAGCCCTTAGCACAGATACGCAGTATTTT.

Here the CDR3 reads CASSLNEKLFF. The DNA for the CDR3 is TGTGCCAGCAGTCTTAATGAAAAACTGTTTTTT. The gene calls are TRBV6-1 and TRBJ1-4; D not certain. The V end lost 5 bases, the J end lost 4 bases, and 2 bases lay between the germline ends. Per the germline V gene, CDR1 is MNHNS and CDR2 is SASEGT. The CDR3 covers 11 residues.

This chain uses TRBV11-1 with TRBJ2-2, with D tentatively TRBD1 (5 bases). Per the germline V gene, CDR1 is SGHAT and CDR2 is FQDESV (reference sequence). Between the trimmed V and J ends, which lost 4 bases and 6 bases, there was a span of 18 bases. The CDR3 runs 16 residues. The CDR3 DNA is TGTGCCAGCAGCTCCAGGGTTTGGGGCTCGGCCGGGGAGCTGTTTTTT. The encoded protein is CASSSRVWGSAGELFF.

J is TRBJ2-3 and V is TRBV19, with 8 nucleotides matching TRBD1. Germline V gene sequence: CDR1 LNHDA, CDR2 SQIVND (reference sequence). V was clipped by 5 bases and J by 2 bases; unmatched bases: 9. CDR3 length: 16 residues. The CDR3 nucleotides read TGTGCCAGTAGTCGATCAGGGGGCAGAGACACAGATACGCAGTATTTT. This codes for CASSRSGGRDTDTQYF.